This T cell receptor beta chain was sequenced in a study of T cell changes during pregnancy in multiple sclerosis. TCRdb keeps only in-frame clones here, not all; method: immunoSEQ multiplex PCR. The sample includes about 89,000 clones, about 93% of them seen just once. The CDR3 is made up of 17 amino acids. In germline, CDR1 is SGHVS, CDR2 FQNEAQ. V was clipped by 5 bases and J by 4 bases, with 23 bases between them. The material sequenced was peripheral blood, taken in the third trimester of pregnancy. The genes are TRBV7-8 and TRBJ2-5, with D perhaps matching TRBD1 (6 bases). This receptor was taken from a female donor with multiple sclerosis, enrolled in a pregnancy study. CDR3: CASSLRPLTGFAETQYF. CDR3 sequence (DNA): TGTGCCAGCAGCCTTCGTCCCCTTACAGGGTTCGCAGAGACCCAGTACTTC.